One and the same sample provided the 7 T cell receptor beta chains below, sequenced in a study of T cells expressing NK-cell markers. With the 5' RACE reads reprocessed, TCRdb shows one record per CDR3 protein and no DNA. This table holds about 180,000 distinct CDR3 sequences. Sequences were obtained from blood T cells: a sorted CD56 or NKG2C T cell subset, CD4+ or CD8+ T cells, or bulk PBMC T cells (not recorded which). These receptors were collected from a man aged 18 to 70 in good health.

This rearrangement joins TRBV27 to TRBJ2-3; as DNA is missing, the TRBD2 call by TCRdb cannot be tested. The V gene's germline CDR1 is MNHEY and CDR2 SMNVEV (reference sequence). This CDR3 is built from 14 residues. CDR3 in amino acids: CASFKRTSTDTQYF.

The rearrangement uses TRBV7-9 and TRBJ1-2; TCRdb picks TRBD1, but there is no DNA to check that call. The CDR3 has 14 amino acids. Per the germline V gene, CDR1 is SEHNR and CDR2 is FQNEAQ (reference sequence). The CDR3 region is CASTLGRANYGYTF.

This chain joins TRBV27 and TRBJ2-1; absent DNA, TCRdb's TRBD2 call cannot be checked. CDR3 length: 13 amino acids. In germline, CDR1 is MNHEY, CDR2 SMNVEV (reference sequence). CDR3 loop: CASSLTAGGRQFF.

The rearrangement joins TRBV5-6 to TRBJ2-1; TCRdb selects TRBD2, and the lack of DNA leaves this call unchecked. The germline CDR1 and CDR2 sequences are SGHDT and YYEEEE. This CDR3 spans 15 amino acids. CDR3 residues: CASSLSGGLVDEQFF.

The chain carries TRBV12-3 or TRBV12-4 and TRBJ2-7. CDR3 length: 13 amino acids. This CDR3 reads CASSFGSRYEQYF.

The chain couples TRBV19 to TRBJ1-1; TCRdb's D gene call, TRBD1, goes unchecked for lack of DNA. Germline V lookup: CDR1 LNHDA, CDR2 SQIVND (reference sequence). This CDR3 region has 14 residues. This CDR3 is CASSISAGHTEAFF.

J is TRBJ2-2 and V is TRBV28. Germline-derived CDR1 and CDR2 are MDHEN and SYDVKM. There are 11 residues in the CDR3. CDR3 loop: CATLRPGELFF.